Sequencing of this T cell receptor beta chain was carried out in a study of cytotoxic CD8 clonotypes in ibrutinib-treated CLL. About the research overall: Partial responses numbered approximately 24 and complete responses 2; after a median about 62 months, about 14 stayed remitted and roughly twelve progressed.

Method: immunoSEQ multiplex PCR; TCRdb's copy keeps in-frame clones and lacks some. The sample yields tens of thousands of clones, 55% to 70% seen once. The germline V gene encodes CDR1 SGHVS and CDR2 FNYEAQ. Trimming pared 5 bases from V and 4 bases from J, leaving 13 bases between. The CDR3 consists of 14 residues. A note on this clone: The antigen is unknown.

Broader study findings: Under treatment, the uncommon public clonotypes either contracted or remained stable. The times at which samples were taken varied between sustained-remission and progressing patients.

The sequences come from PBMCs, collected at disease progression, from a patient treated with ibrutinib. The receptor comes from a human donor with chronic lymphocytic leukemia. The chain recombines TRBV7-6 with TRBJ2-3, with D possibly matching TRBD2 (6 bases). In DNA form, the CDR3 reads TGTGCCAGCAGCCTACTCGGGGGAGCAGATACGCAGTATTTT. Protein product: CASSLLGGADTQYF.